The 5 T cell receptor beta chains given below trace back to one sample, sequenced in a study of cytomegalovirus exposure and HLA in healthy donors. Primers for the PCR totalled 60 Vbeta and 13 Jbeta. Profiled with immunoSEQ multiplex PCR; TCRdb holds only in-frame clones, not every one. Its listing shows about 120,000 clones. Source material: PBMCs. These receptors came from a woman between 40 and 50 years old in good health and CMV-seropositive.

The V call is TRBV6-1, the J call TRBJ1-2; 11 nucleotides line up with TRBD1. With V trimmed by 1 base and J by 8 bases, 15 bases remained unmatched. The germline gives CDR1 MNHNS, CDR2 SASEGT. CDR3 length: 18 amino acids. The CDR3 nucleotides read TGTGCCAGCAGTGAAGTGGGAGGGACAGGGGGATTCGTTAAAGGCTACACCTTC. This gives the protein CASSEVGGTGGFVKGYTF.

CDR3 bases: TGTGCCAGCAGCCCCCACGGTGGGACAGGGGGGAACACCGGGGAGCTGTTTTTT. Translating it yields CASSPHGGTGGNTGELFF. V gene TRBV7-3 combines with J gene TRBJ2-2; 11 bases agree with TRBD1. CDR3 length: 18 amino acids. The V segment lost 5 bases and the J segment 1 base; nucleotides outside the gene matches: 9. CDR1 is SGHTA and CDR2 is FQGTGA in the germline V gene.

J is TRBJ1-2 and V is TRBV21-1; no check of the table's D call, TRBD1, against the DNA was made. TRBV21-1 has pseudogene status. The CDR3 runs to 13 residues. The CDR3 reads CASSSTGDYGYTF. DNA for the CDR3: TGTGCCAGCAGCAGTACAGGGGACTATGGCTACACCTTC.

This chain connects TRBV6-5 to TRBJ2-1; 7 nucleotides line up with TRBD1. The CDR3 runs to 14 residues. Germline lookup yields CDR1 MNHEY and CDR2 SVGAGI. After removal of 6 bases from V and 6 bases from J, the junction contained 8 bases not matched to a gene. CDR3 sequence (DNA): TGTGCCAGCAGACCCCGGGCAGGGGGCAATGAGCAGTTCTTC. Amino acids: CASRPRAGGNEQFF.

This chain uses TRBV6-5 with TRBJ1-4, with D maybe TRBD1 (6 bases). The CDR3 sequence is 15 residues long. Trimming took 5 bases from V and 0 from J, leaving 10 bases between them. CDR1 is MNHEY and CDR2 is SVGAGI in the germline V gene. CDR3 region: CASSKTGPTNEKLFF. The CDR3 DNA is TGTGCCAGCAGTAAGACAGGCCCAACTAATGAAAAACTGTTTTTT.